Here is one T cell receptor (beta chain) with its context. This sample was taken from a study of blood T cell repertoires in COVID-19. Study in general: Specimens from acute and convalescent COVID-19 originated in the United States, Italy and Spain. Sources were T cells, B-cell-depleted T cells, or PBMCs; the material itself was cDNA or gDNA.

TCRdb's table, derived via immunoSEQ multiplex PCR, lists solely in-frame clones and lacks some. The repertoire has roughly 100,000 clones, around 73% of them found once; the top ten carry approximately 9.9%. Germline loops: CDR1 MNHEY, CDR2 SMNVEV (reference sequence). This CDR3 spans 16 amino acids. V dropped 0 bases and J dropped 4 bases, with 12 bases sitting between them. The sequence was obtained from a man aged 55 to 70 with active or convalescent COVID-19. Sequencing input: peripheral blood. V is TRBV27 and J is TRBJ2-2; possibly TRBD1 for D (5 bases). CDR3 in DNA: TGTGCCAGCAGTTTATCCGGTGGGGCTATCACCGGGGAGCTGTTTTTT. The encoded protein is CASSLSGGAITGELFF.